These 26 T cell receptor beta chains share one sample of origin, sequenced in a study of T cell responses to AZD1222 COVID-19 vaccine. Repertoires were generated with immunoSEQ multiplex PCR, while TCRdb's copy carries only in-frame clones and drops some. Seen here are some 92,000 clones, 70% to 90% observed once, and the top ten hold around 3%. The sample was peripheral blood, taken on day 0 of AZD1222 vaccination. The receptor source for this set is an adult in good health.

The V gene is TRBV5-1, the J gene TRBJ2-5; D possibly corresponds to TRBD2 (6 bases). The CDR3 contains 15 residues. The germline V gene has CDR1 SGHRS and CDR2 YFSETQ. The V end lost 0 bases, the J end lost 2 bases, and 11 bases lay between the germline ends. CDR3 protein: CASSLGTGVQETQYF. The CDR3 DNA reads TGCGCCAGCAGCTTGGGGACGGGAGTTCAAGAGACCCAGTACTTC.

The genes are TRBV30 and TRBJ1-5, with 9 bases aligning to TRBD1. With V trimmed by 4 bases and J by 4 bases, 5 bases remained unmatched. This CDR3 contains 14 residues. The germline CDR1 and CDR2 sequences are GTSNPN and SVGIG (reference sequence). The CDR3 region has the DNA TGTGCCTGGAAGGGGACAGGGAGGAATCAGCCCCAGCATTTT. It is translated as CAWKGTGRNQPQHF. The full variable domain, its missing parts supplied by reference TRBV30 and TRBJ1-5, is SQTIHQWPATLVQPVGSPLSLECTVEGTSNPNLYWYRQAAGRGLQLLFYSVGIGQISSEVPQNLSASRPQDRQFILSSKKLLLSDSGFYLCAWKGTGRNQPQHFGDGTRLSIL.

The genes are TRBV6-1 and TRBJ2-5, with a weak D call TRBD1 (6 bases). Trimming pared 3 bases from V and 2 bases from J, leaving 7 bases between. This CDR3 contains 13 residues. From germline, CDR1 is MNHNS and CDR2 SASEGT. The DNA for the CDR3 is TGTGCCAGCAGTGAGGACAGTCAAGAGACCCAGTACTTC. This translates into CASSEDSQETQYF.

The chain employs TRBV6-2 or TRBV6-3 and TRBJ2-1, with unresolved D. Germline V CDR1 and CDR2: MNHEY, SVGEGT. This CDR3 spans 12 amino acids. Trimming removed 4 bases from V and 4 bases from J, with 5 bases in between. CDR3 DNA: TGTGCCAGCAGTTTCCAGTACAATGAGCAGTTCTTC. Translating it yields CASSFQYNEQFF.

Here the CDR3 DNA reads TGTGCCAGCAGCAGGTCCGGGACCCAACCTTTCTTT. Its protein is CASSRSGTQPFF. The chain combines TRBV5-4 with TRBJ1-1; weak D call: TRBD1 (5 bases). Germline CDR1 and CDR2: SGHNT and YYREEE (reference sequence). Trimming removed 4 bases from V and 12 bases from J, with 16 bases in between. This CDR3 is 12 amino acids long.

The CDR3 sequence: CASSPGIPGAEAFF. CDR3 nucleotides: TGTGCCAGCAGTCCCGGGATCCCGGGGGCTGAAGCTTTCTTT. The V call is TRBV6-5, the J call TRBJ1-1; possibly TRBD1 for D (5 bases). Germline V gene data show CDR1 as MNHEY and CDR2 as SVGAGI. The V end lost 5 bases, the J end lost 6 bases, and 16 bases lay between the germline ends. The CDR3 is 14 residues long.

The chain has TRBV4-2 and TRBJ1-6, with 7 bases that match TRBD1. This CDR3 is built from 15 residues. Trimming removed 1 base from V and 9 bases from J; junction bases left unmatched: 6. In germline, CDR1 is LGHNA, CDR2 YNFKEQ. The CDR3 nucleotides read TGTGCCAGCAGCCAAGGGACAGGAACTGCTTCACCCCTCCACTTT. Its translation is CASSQGTGTASPLHF.

The genes are TRBV15 and TRBJ2-1, with 13 nucleotides matching TRBD2. Trimming removed 3 bases from V and 4 bases from J; junction bases left unmatched: 12. CDR1 is LNHNV, CDR2 YYDKDF, per germline (reference sequence). The CDR3 extends over 19 amino acids. The DNA of the CDR3 is TGTGCCACCAGCAGTAGTCTCACTAGCGGGAGGGACATATACAATGAGCAGTTCTTC. Translating gives CATSSSLTSGRDIYNEQFF.

The chain couples TRBV28 to TRBJ1-5; 9 positions agree with TRBD1. Germline CDR1 reads MDHEN; CDR2 reads SYDVKM. V lost 6 bases, J lost 7 bases, and 7 bases stayed unmatched. CDR3 length: 14 amino acids. The chain's CDR3 is CASRLPGQGQPQHF. CDR3 coding DNA: TGTGCCAGCAGACTACCGGGACAGGGACAGCCCCAGCATTTT. Complete variable domain (other parts from reference TRBV28 and TRBJ1-5): DVKVTQSSRYLVKRTGEKVFLECVQDMDHENMFWYRQDPGLGLRLIYFSYDVKMKEKGDIPEGYSVSREKKERFSLILESASTNQTSMYLCASRLPGQGQPQHFGDGTRLSIL.

This clone showed up just once. J is TRBJ1-2 and V is TRBV10-3, with TRBD1 identical over 9 bases. Germline CDR1 and CDR2: ENHRY and SYGVKD. Losses at the gene ends were 5 bases for V and 3 bases for J; bases not matched to a gene: 7. CDR3 size: 15 residues. In DNA, the CDR3 is TGTGCCATCAGTTACAGACAGGGGGGATACTATGGCTACACCTTC. It encodes CAISYRQGGYYGYTF.

The chain couples TRBV9 to TRBJ2-1; D possibly corresponds to TRBD1 (5 bases). The CDR3 runs to 15 residues. Trimming pared 3 bases from V and 5 bases from J, leaving 15 bases between. CDR1 and CDR2 from the germline V gene are SGDLS and YYNGEE. The DNA of the CDR3 is TGTGCCAGCAGCGCCCAGGGTATTTCCCACAATGAGCAGTTCTTC. It codes for CASSAQGISHNEQFF.

The chain carries TRBV4-2 and TRBJ1-2; the D gene is possibly TRBD1 (6 bases). CDR1 and CDR2 from the germline V gene are LGHNA and YNFKEQ. V was cut by 5 bases and J by 1 base, with 23 bases left in between. CDR3 length equals 18 residues. The CDR3 DNA sequence: TGTGCCAGCAGCACATTAGGGGGAGGGAAGACCCTTAACTATGGCTACACCTTC. As protein: CASSTLGGGKTLNYGYTF.

V and J are TRBV4-3 and TRBJ2-3; 9 bases agree with TRBD1. V shed 3 bases and J 5 bases; nucleotides not matched to a gene: 12. This CDR3 has 17 residues. Germline V gives CDR1 LGHNA, CDR2 YSLEER. The DNA of the CDR3 is TGCGCCAGCAGCCAGGATGAGACAGGGGGAAGTAGAGATACGCAGTATTTT. Protein product: CASSQDETGGSRDTQYF.

This sequence joins TRBV29-1 and TRBJ1-4; D is possibly TRBD1 (5 bases). The CDR3 is 14 amino acids. V was pared by 7 bases and J by 0 bases, with 12 bases between. Germline V CDR1 and CDR2: SQVTM, ANQGSEA. The CDR3 sequence is CSEDTGATNEKLFF. For the CDR3, the DNA is TGCAGCGAGGACACAGGCGCAACTAATGAAAAACTGTTTTTT.

This chain joins TRBV19 and TRBJ1-1; 7 nucleotides line up with TRBD1. J was trimmed by 0 bases and V by 6 bases; bases with no gene match: 4. This CDR3 has 14 residues. Germline V gene data show CDR1 as LNHDA and CDR2 as SQIVND (reference sequence). CDR3 loop: CASRRQGMNTEAFF. The CDR3 bases are TGTGCCAGTAGGAGACAGGGCATGAACACTGAAGCTTTCTTT.

V gene TRBV7-9 combines with J gene TRBJ1-4; D not resolved. CDR3 size: 15 residues. Trimming removed 1 base from V and 7 bases from J, with 13 bases in between. Germline CDR1 and CDR2: SEHNR and FQNEAQ (reference sequence). This chain's CDR3 is CASSLVLGSGEKLFF. In nucleotides, the CDR3 is TGTGCCAGCAGCTTAGTCCTGGGAAGTGGTGAAAAACTGTTTTTT.

J is TRBJ2-3 and V is TRBV29-1; D remains ambiguous. Germline V CDR1 and CDR2: SQVTM, ANQGSEA. This CDR3 contains 12 residues. V lost 4 bases and J lost 3, with 8 bases in between. The CDR3 DNA follows: TGCAGCGTTGCCCGGGCGACAGATACGCAGTATTTT. Translated: CSVARATDTQYF.

The gene calls are TRBV14 and TRBJ2-1; 10 bases are a match to TRBD2. CDR3 length equals 16 residues. Germline CDR1 reads SGHDN; CDR2 reads FVKESK. V was clipped by 4 bases and J by 5 bases; unmatched bases: 8. CDR3 sequence reads: CASSLTGTSVNNEQFF. CDR3 coding DNA: TGTGCCAGCAGCCTAACCGGGACTAGCGTAAACAATGAGCAGTTCTTC.

The chain employs TRBV12-1 and TRBJ1-2. TRBV12-1 is flagged as a pseudogene. This CDR3 is 17 amino acids long. The CDR3 is CASSRTGTPKTSYGYTF. CDR3 nucleotides: TGTGCCAGCAGTCGTACCGGGACTCCAAAAACTTCCTATGGCTACACCTTC.

V is TRBV2 and J is TRBJ1-4, with no clear D. The V and J ends lost 4 bases and 6 bases respectively, with 9 bases between them. CDR3 size: 13 residues. The germline V gene has CDR1 SNHLY and CDR2 FYNNEI. CDR3 coding DNA: TGTGCCAGCAGTGGTAGCCGAGATGAAAAACTGTTTTTT. It specifies CASSGSRDEKLFF. Based on the CDR3 plus reference TRBV2 and TRBJ1-4, the full variable domain is EPEVTQTPSHQVTQMGQEVILRCVPISNHLYFYWYRQILGQKVEFLVSFYNNEISEKSEIFDDQFSVERPDGSNFTLKIRSTKLEDSAMYFCASSGSRDEKLFFGSGTQLSVL.

The chain joins TRBV6-1 to TRBJ2-7; D is uncertain. V lost 2 bases and J lost 4, with 9 bases in between. The germline V gene encodes CDR1 MNHNS and CDR2 SASEGT. The CDR3 length is 13 residues. The CDR3: CASSERSEYEQYF. The CDR3 DNA follows: TGTGCCAGCAGTGAAAGAAGTGAATACGAGCAGTACTTC.

V is TRBV5-4 and J is TRBJ2-3, with 7 bases that match TRBD2. Trimming at V came to 0 bases and at J to 4 bases, leaving 11 bases not matched to a gene. Per germline, CDR1 SGHNT and CDR2 YYREEE (reference sequence). CDR3 length: 17 residues. DNA for the CDR3: TGTGCCAGCAGCTTGGGCCATCTAGCGGAGGACGCAGATACGCAGTATTTT. Protein: CASSLGHLAEDADTQYF.

This rearrangement joins TRBV2 to TRBJ2-1, with D possibly being TRBD1 (6 bases). Germline lookup yields CDR1 SNHLY and CDR2 FYNNEI. V was clipped by 7 bases and J by 12 bases, with 13 bases between them. The CDR3 has 11 amino acids. CDR3 sequence (DNA): TGTGCCAGCAATCAGGGGTATCGGCAGTTCTTC. This encodes CASNQGYRQFF.

This clone was found once. The rearrangement uses TRBV28 and TRBJ2-7; 7 bases map to TRBD2. Germline V gene sequence: CDR1 MDHEN, CDR2 SYDVKM. This CDR3 is built from 12 residues. V shed 6 bases, J shed 5 bases, and the junction held 4 bases outside the gene matches. CDR3 protein: CASSLTSDEQYF. In DNA form, the CDR3 reads TGTGCCAGCAGCCTCACTAGCGACGAGCAGTACTTC.

J is TRBJ2-1 and V is TRBV3-1 (or the pseudogene TRBV3-2); no clear D gene. The CDR3 runs to 16 residues. V lost 2 bases and J 0 bases, leaving 11 bases between the germline ends. Germline V gene sequence: CDR1 LGHDT, CDR2 YNNKEL (reference sequence). CDR3 in amino acids: CASSQKKPSSYNEQFF. CDR3 DNA: TGTGCCAGCAGCCAAAAGAAACCAAGCTCCTACAATGAGCAGTTCTTC.

The V call is TRBV7-2, the J call TRBJ1-5; D is unresolved. The CDR3 totals 17 residues. Trimming left V 2 bases short and J 6 bases short, with 20 bases between. From germline, CDR1 is SGHTA and CDR2 FQGNSA. DNA for the CDR3: TGTGCCAGCAGCTTATCGGTCGGCTCGGGGTCGACTCAGCCCCAGCATTTT. Its protein product is CASSLSVGSGSTQPQHF.